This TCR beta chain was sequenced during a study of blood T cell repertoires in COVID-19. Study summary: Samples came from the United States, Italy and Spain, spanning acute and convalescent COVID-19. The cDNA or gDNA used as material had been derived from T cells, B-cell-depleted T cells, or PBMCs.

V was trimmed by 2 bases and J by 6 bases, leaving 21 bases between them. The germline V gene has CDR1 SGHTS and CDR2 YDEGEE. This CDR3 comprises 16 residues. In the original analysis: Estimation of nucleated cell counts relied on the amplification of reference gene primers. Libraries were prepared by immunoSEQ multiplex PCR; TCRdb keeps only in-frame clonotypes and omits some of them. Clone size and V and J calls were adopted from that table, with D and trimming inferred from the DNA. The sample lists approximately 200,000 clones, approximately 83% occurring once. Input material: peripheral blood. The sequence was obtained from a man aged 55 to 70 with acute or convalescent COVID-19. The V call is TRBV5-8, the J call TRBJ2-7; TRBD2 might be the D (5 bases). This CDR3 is CASSLIGLETRAEQYF. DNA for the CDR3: TGTGCCAGCAGCTTAATAGGGCTAGAGACGCGGGCCGAGCAGTACTTC.